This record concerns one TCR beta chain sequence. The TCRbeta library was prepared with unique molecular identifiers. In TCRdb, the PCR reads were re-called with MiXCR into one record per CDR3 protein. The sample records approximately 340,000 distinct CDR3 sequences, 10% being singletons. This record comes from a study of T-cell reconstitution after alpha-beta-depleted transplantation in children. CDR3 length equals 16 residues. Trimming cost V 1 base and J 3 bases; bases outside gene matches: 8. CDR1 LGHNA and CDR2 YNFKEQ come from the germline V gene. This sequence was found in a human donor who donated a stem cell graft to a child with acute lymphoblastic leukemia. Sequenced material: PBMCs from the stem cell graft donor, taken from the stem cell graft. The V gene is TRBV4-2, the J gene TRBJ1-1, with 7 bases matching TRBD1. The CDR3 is CASSQVNRGTYTEAFF. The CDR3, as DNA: TGTGCCAGCAGCCAAGTGAACAGGGGAACGTACACTGAAGCTTTCTTT.